This T cell receptor (beta chain) was captured by sequencing in a study of blood T cell repertoires in COVID-19. Turning to the study itself: Whether acute or convalescent, the COVID-19 samples came from the United States, Italy and Spain. PBMCs, B-cell-depleted T cells, or T cells were the source of the cDNA or gDNA that made up the material.

Authors' analysis steps: Estimates of nucleated cell counts were drawn from the amplification of reference gene primers. TCRdb's copy holds only in-frame clones and misses some; the assay was immunoSEQ multiplex PCR. That table gives V, J and clone size, and the DNA gave D and trimming. This table holds hundreds of thousands of clones, around 87% found once. CDR3 length: 14 amino acids. Trimming pared 2 bases from V and 3 bases from J, leaving 11 bases between. Germline V gives CDR1 SGHDN, CDR2 FVKESK. This chain joins TRBV14 and TRBJ2-7; tentatively, D is TRBD1 (6 bases). Sequenced input: peripheral blood. The source is a human donor in a cohort sampled during active COVID-19. The CDR3 is CASSQWTADYEQYF. The CDR3 bases are TGTGCCAGCAGCCAATGGACAGCCGACTACGAGCAGTACTTC.